These T cell receptor beta chains were read from a single sample in a study of radiotherapy plus CTLA-4 blockade in lung cancer. The data were produced by immunoSEQ multiplex PCR, yet TCRdb's version contains in-frame clones alone and is incomplete. The repertoire has tens of thousands of clones, around 86% of them found once; the top ten carry 13% to 15%. Sequencing was performed on peripheral blood, taken from a patient treated with radiotherapy plus ipilimumab. Receptors originate from a human donor with non-small cell lung cancer that progressed on radiotherapy plus ipilimumab. CDR3s include the opening cysteine and the closing phenylalanine or tryptophan. The D gene is left open where the match is weak. Some rows have no size entry. The others give once, few or many, or a class for an expanded clone.

>.|TRBJ2-1|TRBV27|.
TGTGCCAGCAGTCCCGGGGGCTTGTACAATGAGCAGTTCTTC
CASSPGGLYNEQFF
>.|TRBJ1-5|TRBV7-2|TRBD1
TGTGCCAGCAGCTTAGGACAGGGAAGGTATCAGCCCCAGCATTTT
CASSLGQGRYQPQHF
>.|TRBJ2-2|TRBV27|TRBD2
TGTGCCAGCAGTCTACCGAGCGGGATTGGGACCGGGGAGCTGTTTTTT
CASSLPSGIGTGELFF
>.|TRBJ2-5|TRBV23-1|.
TGCGTCCCCGGCGGCCAGTCCCAAGAGACCCAGTACTTC
CVPGGQSQETQYF
>.|TRBJ1-1|TRBV20-1|.
TGCAGTGCTTGGGGGAACACTGAAGCTTTCTTT
CSAWGNTEAFF
>.|TRBJ1-4|TRBV30|TRBD1
TGTGCCTGGAGTTCGGACGGGACAGGGAGAGGAAAACTGTTTTTT
CAWSSDGTGRGKLFF
>once|TRBJ2-1|TRBV5-4|TRBD2
TGTGCCAGCAGCTTAGCGGGAGGGCCAGAGCAGTTCTTC
CASSLAGGPEQFF
>.|TRBJ2-2|TRBV30|.
TGTGCCTTGAACACCGGGGAGCTGTTTTTT
CALNTGELFF
>.|TRBJ1-2|TRBV21-1|.
TGTGCCAGCAGCAAAGAGGCAGGGGAGGACTATGGCTACACCTTC
CASSKEAGEDYGYTF
>.|TRBJ2-3|TRBV7-2|.
TGTGCCAGCAGCTGGGGGAAAAGCACAGATACGCAGTATTTT
CASSWGKSTDTQYF
>.|TRBJ1-5|TRBV18|.
TGTGCCAGCTCCCGTGACACAGGGTTACAGCCCCAGCATTTT
CASSRDTGLQPQHF
>.|TRBJ2-1|TRBV2|.
TGTGCCAGCAGTGAAGGCCCTCAAGATTGGCAGTTCTTC
CASSEGPQDWQFF
>.|TRBJ1-2|TRBV7-9|.
TGTGCCAGCACCCAATACCCGGGGAGCAACTATGGCTACACCTTC
CASTQYPGSNYGYTF
>few|TRBJ1-4|TRBV5-6|.
TGTGCCAGCAGCTTGGTGGGGCGGGGTTCTGAAAAACTGTTTTTT
CASSLVGRGSEKLFF
>.|TRBJ1-1|TRBV4-3|.
TGCGCCAGCAGCCCGGACCCGAACACTGAAGCTTTCTTT
CASSPDPNTEAFF
>.|TRBJ2-7|TRBV11-2|TRBD1
TGTGCCAGCAGCAGAGTCACAGGGGCCTACGAGCAGTACTTC
CASSRVTGAYEQYF
>.|TRBJ1-2|TRBV5-1|TRBD1
TGCGCCAGCAGCCCAGCTGGATCCGGGACAGGGGCCTATGGCTACACCTTC
CASSPAGSGTGAYGYTF
>.|TRBJ1-4|TRBV4-2|.
TGTGCCAGCAGCCAAGTAAGGGGAGGGGAACCCGGGCGTGAAAAACTGTTTTTT
CASSQVRGGEPGREKLFF
>.|TRBJ2-1|TRBV5-1|.
TGCGCCAGCAGCTTGGCCCTAGCGAATTCCTACAATGAGCAGTTCTTC
CASSLALANSYNEQFF
>.|TRBJ1-2|TRBV30|TRBD1
TGTGCCTGGAGTGCAGGACAGGGGGCGGATGGCTACACCTTC
CAWSAGQGADGYTF
>few|TRBJ1-1|TRBV30|.
TGTGCCTGGAGGAGGGGGGTGATCGGGGACCAACCGGACACTGAAGCTTTCTTT
CAWRRGVIGDQPDTEAFF
>.|TRBJ1-2|TRBV19|TRBD1
TGTGCCAGTAGTCCCGAGACAGGGGGCCCTGGAGGCTACACCTTC
CASSPETGGPGGYTF
>.|TRBJ2-5|TRBV5-1|.
TGCGCCAGCAGCTTGGAGGGCGGCCAAGAGACCCAGTACTTC
CASSLEGGQETQYF
>.|TRBJ1-2|TRBV19|.
TGTGCCAGTAGTCACGGACAGAGTAACTATGGCTACACCTTC
CASSHGQSNYGYTF
>once|TRBJ1-2|TRBV6-5|TRBD1
TGTGCCAGCAGTTTCCGGACAGGGGGAGGCTACACCTTC
CASSFRTGGGYTF
>.|TRBJ1-1|TRBV2|TRBD1
TGTGCCAAATCGACAGGGATGAACACTGAAGCTTTCTTT
CAKSTGMNTEAFF
>.|TRBJ2-7|TRBV2|.
TGTGCCAGCCGGACCGTTATTCTGGAATTGGAGCAGTACTTC
CASRTVILELEQYF
>.|TRBJ2-4|TRBV19|.
TGTGCCAGTAGTATGCGCGGGGGCTGGGGAGCCAAAAACATTCAGTACTTC
CASSMRGGWGAKNIQYF
>.|TRBJ2-7|TRBV6-6|TRBD1
TGTGCCAGCAGTTACCCGGACAGGGGGCAATACGAGCAGTACTTC
CASSYPDRGQYEQYF
>.|TRBJ2-3|TRBV5-1|TRBD1
TGCGCCAGCAGGAGGGGACAGCTTCTCGATACGCAGTATTTT
CASRRGQLLDTQYF
>once|TRBJ2-7|TRBV30|.
TGTGCCTGGAGTGTACGGGGTTTGGGCGAGCAGTACTTC
CAWSVRGLGEQYF
>once|TRBJ1-4|TRBV7-9|.
TGTGCCAGCAGCTTGGGCAGGTCGGGCGGTAATGAAAAACTGTTTTTT
CASSLGRSGGNEKLFF
>.|TRBJ2-1|TRBV30|TRBD1
TGTGCCTGGGATAGTGACAGGGGGACCTACAATGAGCAGTTCTTC
CAWDSDRGTYNEQFF
>few|TRBJ1-1|TRBV1|.
TGCACCAGCAGCCCAGGACGGACAGGGGGAAACACTGAAGCTTTCTTT
CTSSPGRTGGNTEAFF
>.|TRBJ1-2|TRBV16|.
TGTGCCAGCAGCCAATCCAGGGTGTCCTATGGCTACACCTTC
CASSQSRVSYGYTF
>.|TRBJ1-2|TRBV5-6|TRBD1
TGTGCCAGCAGCTTTGGGGACAGGGCAAACTATGGCTACACCTTC
CASSFGDRANYGYTF
>.|TRBJ2-2|TRBV6-5|TRBD1
TGTGCCAGCAGTTACGGCCCGGGACAGGGCGCCGGGGAGCTGTTTTTT
CASSYGPGQGAGELFF
>.|TRBJ1-4|TRBV6-5|.
TGTGCCAGCAGTTACTCGTACGGAGGAAAACTGTTTTTT
CASSYSYGGKLFF
>.|TRBJ1-6|TRBV30|.
TGTGCCTGGAGTGTACAGTCGGGCATTTATTCACCCCTCCACTTT
CAWSVQSGIYSPLHF
>.|TRBJ1-2|TRBV6-6|.
TGTGCCAGCAGTTACCTCTCTGTATCCGGGGGCTACACCTTC
CASSYLSVSGGYTF
>.|TRBJ2-3|TRBV13|TRBD2
TGTGCCAGCCTAGGCCCGGGCGGGAGATCAAGCACAGATACGCAGTATTTT
CASLGPGGRSSTDTQYF
>.|TRBJ2-7|TRBV27|.
TGTGCCAGCCCCCGGGACTCCTACGAGCAGTACTTC
CASPRDSYEQYF
>few|TRBJ2-1|TRBV10-3|.
TGTGCCATCAGTCCGGGGCAGAAGCTGAACAATGAGCAGTTCTTC
CAISPGQKLNNEQFF
>.|TRBJ1-5|TRBV20-1|.
TGCAGTGCTATGTCGGAGCGCCAGCATTTT
CSAMSERQHF
>.|TRBJ2-7|TRBV28|TRBD2
TGTGCCAGCAGTGTTACTAGCGGGCGCACCTACGAGCAGTACTTC
CASSVTSGRTYEQYF
>.|TRBJ2-7|TRBV28|.
TGTGCCAGCAGTTCATCCGGGACGGCCACCTCCTACGAGCAGTACTTC
CASSSSGTATSYEQYF